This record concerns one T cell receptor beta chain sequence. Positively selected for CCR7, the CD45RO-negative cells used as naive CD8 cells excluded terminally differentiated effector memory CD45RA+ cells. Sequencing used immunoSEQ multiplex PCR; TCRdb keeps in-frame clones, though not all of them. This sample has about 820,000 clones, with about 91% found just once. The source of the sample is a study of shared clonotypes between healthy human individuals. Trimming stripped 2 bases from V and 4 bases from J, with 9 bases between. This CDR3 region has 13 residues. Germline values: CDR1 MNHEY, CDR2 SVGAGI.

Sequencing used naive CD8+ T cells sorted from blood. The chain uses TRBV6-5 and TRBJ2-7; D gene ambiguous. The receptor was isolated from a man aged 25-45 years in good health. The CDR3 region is CASSYHPSYEQYF. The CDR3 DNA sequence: TGTGCCAGCAGTTACCATCCGTCTTACGAGCAGTACTTC.